The 17 T cell receptor beta chains in this list originate from one sample, sequenced in a study of blood T cell repertoires in COVID-19. Produced via immunoSEQ multiplex PCR; TCRdb's table is partial and in-frame only. This table holds 40,000 or so clones, just under 85% found once. Source material: peripheral blood. The receptors originated from a man over 45 with active COVID-19.

This chain joins TRBV28 and TRBJ2-1, with TRBD2 matching 7 bases. The CDR3 extends over 14 amino acids. Germline values: CDR1 MDHEN, CDR2 SYDVKM. The ends lost 8 bases at V and 9 bases at J; junction bases unmatched: 13. The CDR3 sequence: CASGLTGGSGEQFF. The CDR3 DNA reads TGTGCCAGCGGCTTAACGGGGGGAAGTGGTGAGCAGTTCTTC.

The chain has TRBV28 and TRBJ2-1; perhaps TRBD2 as D (5 bases). This CDR3 is built from 15 residues. Between the trimmed V and J ends, which lost 3 bases and 6 bases, there was a span of 15 bases. The V gene's germline CDR1 is MDHEN and CDR2 SYDVKM. DNA for the CDR3: TGTGCCAGCAGTTTTCGCCCCCCGAGGGCCAATGAGCAGTTCTTC. It encodes CASSFRPPRANEQFF.

This clone appeared once. The rearrangement links TRBV27 to TRBJ2-7; 12 bases match TRBD2. The CDR3 sequence is 15 residues long. CDR1 MNHEY and CDR2 SMNVEV come from the germline V gene (reference sequence). V was clipped by 6 bases and J by 2 bases; unmatched bases: 5. This CDR3 reads CASRQGLAGTYEQYF. The CDR3 DNA is TGTGCCAGCAGACAGGGACTAGCGGGCACCTACGAGCAGTACTTC.

This sequence joins TRBV5-4 and TRBJ1-3, with D tentatively TRBD1 (6 bases). Germline V lookup: CDR1 SGHNT, CDR2 YYREEE (reference sequence). The CDR3 extends over 14 amino acids. Trimming removed 4 bases from V and 1 base from J, with 9 bases in between. CDR3 in DNA: TGTGCCAGCAGCGACCAGGGGTCTGGAAACACCATATATTTT. This gives the protein CASSDQGSGNTIYF.

This sequence joins TRBV11-1 and TRBJ2-4, with 9 bases aligning to TRBD1. The CDR3 is 14 residues long. Germline CDR1 is SGHAT and CDR2 is FQDESV (reference sequence). With 5 bases clipped from V and 5 bases from J, the junction kept 4 bases outside the gene matches. The DNA of the CDR3 is TGTGCCAGCAGCCTTAGGACAGGGGAAAACATTCAGTACTTC. This codes for CASSLRTGENIQYF. Together with reference TRBV11-1 and TRBJ2-4, the CDR3 gives the full variable domain: EAEVAQSPRYKITEKSQAVAFWCDPISGHATLYWYRQILGQGPELLVQFQDESVVDDSQLPKDRFSAERLKGVDSTLKIQPAELGDSAMYLCASSLRTGENIQYFGAGTRLSVL.

The chain is built from TRBV30 and TRBJ2-2; D may be TRBD1 (5 bases). The CDR3 sequence is 14 residues long. The V and J ends lost 3 bases and 2 bases respectively, with 10 bases between them. Germline V gene lookup returns CDR1 GTSNPN and CDR2 SVGIG (reference sequence). The DNA for the CDR3 is TGTGCCTGGAGCTGGCAGGGAAACACCGGGGAGCTGTTTTTT. It codes for CAWSWQGNTGELFF.

The rearrangement uses TRBV6-5 and TRBJ1-1, with 9 bases fitting TRBD1. This CDR3 has 13 amino acids. V dropped 6 bases and J dropped 11; count of bases not matched to a gene: 10. Germline V gives CDR1 MNHEY, CDR2 SVGAGI. The CDR3 nucleotides read TGTGCCAGCAGAAGTCGGACAGGGGATTATGCTTTCTTT. Protein sequence: CASRSRTGDYAFF.

The genes are TRBV7-9 and TRBJ2-2; 7 bases align to TRBD1. This CDR3 comprises 16 residues. Trimming cost V 3 bases and J 8 bases; bases outside gene matches: 12. The V gene's germline CDR1 is SEHNR and CDR2 FQNEAQ (reference sequence). DNA for the CDR3: TGTGCCAGCAGCTTTGACAGGGCTATCACCGTTGGGGAGCTGTTTTTT. Its translation: CASSFDRAITVGELFF.

This clone was counted between two and nine times. This rearrangement joins TRBV3-1 (or the pseudogene TRBV3-2) to TRBJ1-4, with TRBD1 matching over 7 bases. The CDR3 has 15 amino acids. The germline gives CDR1 LGHDT, CDR2 YNNKEL (reference sequence). J lost 5 bases, V lost 3 bases, and 6 bases had no gene match. CDR3 bases: TGTGCCAGCAGCCACAGGGCAGGGGGGAATGAAAAACTGTTTTTT. It translates to CASSHRAGGNEKLFF.

The CDR3 DNA is TGTGCCAGCAGCTTGGCAGGGGGCGCAGATACGCAGTATTTT. Translated: CASSLAGGADTQYF. This chain connects TRBV5-6 to TRBJ2-3; 8 bases align to TRBD1. The CDR3 extends over 14 amino acids. Germline loops: CDR1 SGHDT, CDR2 YYEEEE. J gave up 4 bases and V 0 bases, and 1 base lay outside the gene matches.

This chain links TRBV24-1 with TRBJ1-5; maybe TRBD1 (5 bases). There are 15 residues in the CDR3. Trimming removed 4 bases at V and 1 base at J, with 10 bases between. Germline CDR1 is KGHDR and CDR2 is SFDVKD. The CDR3 DNA follows: TGTGCCACCAGTGACGGGCAGGGAAGCAATCAGCCCCAGCATTTT. It yields the protein CATSDGQGSNQPQHF.

The chain has TRBV11-2 and TRBJ2-2; D possibly corresponds to TRBD1 (7 bases). Germline V lookup: CDR1 SGHAT, CDR2 FQNNGV. This CDR3 contains 16 residues. Trimming took off 5 bases at V and 4 bases at J, with 17 bases between the two ends. The CDR3 DNA reads as TGTGCCAGCAGCCTTCATACAGGGGAGGCCACCGGGGAGCTGTTTTTT. Encoded protein: CASSLHTGEATGELFF.

CDR3 sequence: CASQGQATDTQYF. The CDR3 DNA reads as TGTGCCAGCCAGGGACAGGCCACAGATACGCAGTATTTT. V is TRBV5-4 and J is TRBJ2-3; 8 bases align to TRBD1. Germline CDR1 SGHNT, CDR2 YYREEE (reference sequence). V was pared by 7 bases and J by 2 bases, with 3 bases of the junction left unmatched. This CDR3 has 13 amino acids. Looking up the rest from reference TRBV5-4 and TRBJ2-3 gives the full variable domain: ETGVTQSPTHLIKTRGQQVTLRCSSQSGHNTVSWYQQALGQGPQFIFQYYREEENGRGNFPPRFSGLQFPNYSSELNVNALELDDSALYLCASQGQATDTQYFGPGTRLTVL.

The chain has TRBV5-1 and TRBJ1-1; D remains unclear. The CDR3 spans 12 residues. Per germline, CDR1 SGHRS and CDR2 YFSETQ. The germline V and J ends were trimmed by 6 bases and 4 bases, with 10 bases remaining between them. The CDR3 sequence: CASNTPGTEAFF. As DNA, the CDR3 is TGCGCCAGCAACACCCCGGGCACTGAAGCTTTCTTT.

The chain carries TRBV2 and TRBJ2-5, with D unclear. V was clipped by 3 bases and J by 1 base, with 15 bases between them. The CDR3 totals 16 residues. The germline V gene encodes CDR1 SNHLY and CDR2 FYNNEI. CDR3 region: CASSESPRKPQETQYF. The CDR3 region has the DNA TGTGCCAGCAGTGAGTCCCCGCGAAAACCCCAAGAGACCCAGTACTTC.

V and J are TRBV5-1 and TRBJ2-2; 9 positions agree with TRBD1. This CDR3 has 16 residues. Germline trimming cut 4 bases from V and 6 bases from J; bases unmatched to any gene: 10. The germline gives CDR1 SGHRS, CDR2 YFSETQ. In DNA form, the CDR3 reads TGCGCCAGCAGCGTAACCGGGACAGGGTCCCCCGGGGAGCTGTTTTTT. It translates to CASSVTGTGSPGELFF.

The chain links TRBV19 to TRBJ1-5; D not resolved. Germline loops: CDR1 LNHDA, CDR2 SQIVND (reference sequence). This CDR3 region has 14 residues. V lost 3 bases and J lost 3, with 9 bases in between. CDR3 in amino acids: CASSMVQINQPQHF. The CDR3, as DNA: TGTGCCAGTAGTATGGTTCAGATCAATCAGCCCCAGCATTTT.